A selection of T cell receptor beta chains follows, all from one sample in a study of blood T cell repertoires in COVID-19. Sequencing was performed with immunoSEQ multiplex PCR; in TCRdb, only in-frame clones are kept and a portion is missing. The data contain 95,000 or so clones, 80% to 90% of them singletons. Sequenced sample: peripheral blood. All receptors derive from a human donor in a cohort sampled during active COVID-19. The CDR3 runs from the conserved cysteine through the conserved F or W. The order of the fields is D gene, J gene, V gene, CDR3 protein, CDR3 DNA. The D gene is left open where the match is weak.

D gene: NA
J gene: TRBJ1-5
V gene: TRBV3-1/TRBV3-2
CDR3 protein: CASSQRPRGIEQPQHF
CDR3 DNA: TGTGCCAGCAGCCAAAGGCCAAGGGGGATTGAACAGCCCCAGCATTTT

D gene: NA
J gene: TRBJ1-1
V gene: TRBV7-2
CDR3 protein: CASSLVRGMNTEAFF
CDR3 DNA: TGTGCCAGCAGCTTAGTCCGGGGAATGAACACTGAAGCTTTCTTT

D gene: TRBD2
J gene: TRBJ2-7
V gene: TRBV4-1
CDR3 protein: CASSQETGLAGNYEQYF
CDR3 DNA: TGCGCCAGCAGCCAAGAAACAGGACTAGCGGGGAATTACGAGCAGTACTTC

D gene: TRBD2
J gene: TRBJ2-5
V gene: TRBV11-2
CDR3 protein: CASSSEIEQVAGLAQYF
CDR3 DNA: TGTGCCAGCAGCTCGGAGATCGAACAGGTAGCGGGTTTGGCCCAGTACTTC

D gene: TRBD1
J gene: TRBJ1-1
V gene: TRBV18
CDR3 protein: CASSRGQDTEAFF
CDR3 DNA: TGTGCCAGCTCACGCGGACAGGACACTGAAGCTTTCTTT

D gene: TRBD1
J gene: TRBJ1-5
V gene: TRBV6-5
CDR3 protein: CASSFGQGGNQPQHF
CDR3 DNA: TGTGCCAGCAGTTTCGGACAGGGAGGCAATCAGCCCCAGCATTTT

D gene: TRBD1
J gene: TRBJ2-3
V gene: TRBV15
CDR3 protein: CATSRARGLDTDTQYF
CDR3 DNA: TGTGCCACCAGCAGAGCGAGGGGGCTAGACACAGATACGCAGTATTTT

D gene: TRBD2
J gene: TRBJ2-2
V gene: TRBV3-1/TRBV3-2
CDR3 protein: CARGGTSGSPGELFF
CDR3 DNA: TGTGCCAGGGGGGGGACTAGCGGTTCTCCCGGGGAGCTGTTTTTT

D gene: TRBD1
J gene: TRBJ1-2
V gene: TRBV28
CDR3 protein: CASSLSRTGLNYGYTF
CDR3 DNA: TGTGCCAGCAGTTTATCCCGGACAGGGCTCAACTATGGCTACACCTTC

D gene: NA
J gene: TRBJ1-1
V gene: TRBV11-2
CDR3 protein: CASSLYESEAFF
CDR3 DNA: TGTGCCAGCAGCTTGTACGAGTCAGAAGCTTTCTTT

D gene: NA
J gene: TRBJ2-2
V gene: TRBV30
CDR3 protein: CAWSAPTGTNTGELFF
CDR3 DNA: TGTGCCTGGAGTGCCCCGACAGGAACGAACACCGGGGAGCTGTTTTTT

D gene: TRBD1
J gene: TRBJ1-1
V gene: TRBV3-1/TRBV3-2
CDR3 protein: CASSQRDRNTEAFF
CDR3 DNA: TGTGCCAGCAGCCAGCGGGACAGGAACACTGAAGCTTTCTTT

D gene: TRBD1
J gene: TRBJ1-2
V gene: TRBV3-1/TRBV3-2
CDR3 protein: CASSQKGARGYTF
CDR3 DNA: TGTGCCAGCAGCCAAAAGGGGGCAAGGGGCTACACCTTC

D gene: NA
J gene: TRBJ2-5
V gene: TRBV5-6
CDR3 protein: CASSQRDWRIQETQYF
CDR3 DNA: TGTGCCAGCAGCCAACGGGACTGGAGAATACAAGAGACCCAGTACTTC